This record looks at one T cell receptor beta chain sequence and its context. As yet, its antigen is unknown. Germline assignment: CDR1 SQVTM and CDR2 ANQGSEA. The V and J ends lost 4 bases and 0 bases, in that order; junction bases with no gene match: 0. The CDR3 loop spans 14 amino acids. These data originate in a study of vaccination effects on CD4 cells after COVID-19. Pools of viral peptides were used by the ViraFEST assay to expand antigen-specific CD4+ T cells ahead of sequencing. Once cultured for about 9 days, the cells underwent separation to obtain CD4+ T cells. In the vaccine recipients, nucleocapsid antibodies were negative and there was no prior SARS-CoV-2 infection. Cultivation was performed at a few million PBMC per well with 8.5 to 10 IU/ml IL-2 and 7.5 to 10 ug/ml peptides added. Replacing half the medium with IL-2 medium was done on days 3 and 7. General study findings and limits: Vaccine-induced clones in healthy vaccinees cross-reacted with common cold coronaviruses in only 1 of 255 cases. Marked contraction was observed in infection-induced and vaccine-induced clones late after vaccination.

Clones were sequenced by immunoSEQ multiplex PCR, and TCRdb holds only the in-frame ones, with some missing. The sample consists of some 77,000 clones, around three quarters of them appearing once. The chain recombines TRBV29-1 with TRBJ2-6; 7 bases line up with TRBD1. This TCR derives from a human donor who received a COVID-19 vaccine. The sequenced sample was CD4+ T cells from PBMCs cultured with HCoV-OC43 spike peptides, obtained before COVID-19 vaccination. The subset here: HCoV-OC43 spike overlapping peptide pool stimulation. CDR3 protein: CSVGDSSGANVLTF. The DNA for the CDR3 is TGCAGCGTTGGGGACAGCTCTGGGGCCAACGTCCTGACTTTC.